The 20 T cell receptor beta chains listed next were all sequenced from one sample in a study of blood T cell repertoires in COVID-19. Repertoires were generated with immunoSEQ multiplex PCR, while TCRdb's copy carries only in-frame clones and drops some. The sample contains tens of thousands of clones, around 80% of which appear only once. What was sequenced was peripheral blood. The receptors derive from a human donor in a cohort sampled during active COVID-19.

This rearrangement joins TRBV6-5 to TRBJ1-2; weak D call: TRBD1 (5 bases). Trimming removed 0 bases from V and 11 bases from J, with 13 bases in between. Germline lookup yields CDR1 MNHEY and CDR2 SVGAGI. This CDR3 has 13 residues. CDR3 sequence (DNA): TGTGCCAGCAGTTACTCGGCAGGGCAGGGATACACCTTC. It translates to CASSYSAGQGYTF.

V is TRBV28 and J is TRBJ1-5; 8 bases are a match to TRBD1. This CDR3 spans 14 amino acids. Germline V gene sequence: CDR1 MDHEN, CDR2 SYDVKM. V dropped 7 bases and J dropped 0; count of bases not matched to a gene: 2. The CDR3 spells CASTGQGSNQPQHF. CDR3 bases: TGTGCCAGCACCGGACAGGGTAGCAATCAGCCCCAGCATTTT.

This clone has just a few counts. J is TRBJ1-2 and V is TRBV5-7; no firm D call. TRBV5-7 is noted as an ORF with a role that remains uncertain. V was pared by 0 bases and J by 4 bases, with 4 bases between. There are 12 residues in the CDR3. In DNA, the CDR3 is TGTGCCAGCAGCTTGGGCGTCTATGGCTACACCTTC. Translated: CASSLGVYGYTF.

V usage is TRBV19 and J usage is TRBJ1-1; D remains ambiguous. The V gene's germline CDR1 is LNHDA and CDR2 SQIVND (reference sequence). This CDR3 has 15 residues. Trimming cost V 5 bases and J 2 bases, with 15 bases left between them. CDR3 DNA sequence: TGTGCCAGTAGTTCCATCATGACACCTAACACTGAAGCTTTCTTT. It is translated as CASSSIMTPNTEAFF.

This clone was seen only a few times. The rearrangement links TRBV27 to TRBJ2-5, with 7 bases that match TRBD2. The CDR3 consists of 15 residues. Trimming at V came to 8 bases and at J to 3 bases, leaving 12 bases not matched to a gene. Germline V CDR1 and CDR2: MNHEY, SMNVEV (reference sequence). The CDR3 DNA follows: TGTGCCAGCTTCCCATTGGGGGGGGGAAAAGAGACCCAGTACTTC. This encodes CASFPLGGGKETQYF.

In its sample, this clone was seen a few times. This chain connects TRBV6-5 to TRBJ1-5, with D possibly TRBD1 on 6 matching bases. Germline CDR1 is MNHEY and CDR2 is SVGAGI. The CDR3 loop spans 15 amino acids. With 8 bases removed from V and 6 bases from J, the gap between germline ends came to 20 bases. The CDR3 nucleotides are TGTGCCAGCCAACGAGGGGGAATTGCGGGTCAGCCCCAGCATTTT. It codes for CASQRGGIAGQPQHF.

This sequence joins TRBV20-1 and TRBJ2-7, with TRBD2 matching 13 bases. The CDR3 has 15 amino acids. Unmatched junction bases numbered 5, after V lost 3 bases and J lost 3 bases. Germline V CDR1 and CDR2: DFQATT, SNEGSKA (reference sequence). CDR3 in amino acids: CSASPGTSGDYEQYF. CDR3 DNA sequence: TGCAGTGCTAGTCCAGGGACTAGCGGGGACTACGAGCAGTACTTC.

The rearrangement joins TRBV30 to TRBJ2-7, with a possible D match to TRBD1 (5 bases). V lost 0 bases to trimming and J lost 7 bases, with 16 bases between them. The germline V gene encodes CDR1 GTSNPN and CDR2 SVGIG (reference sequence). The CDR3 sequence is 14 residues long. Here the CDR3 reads CAWSVSRALGEQYF. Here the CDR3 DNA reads TGTGCCTGGAGTGTGAGCAGGGCCCTAGGGGAGCAGTACTTC.

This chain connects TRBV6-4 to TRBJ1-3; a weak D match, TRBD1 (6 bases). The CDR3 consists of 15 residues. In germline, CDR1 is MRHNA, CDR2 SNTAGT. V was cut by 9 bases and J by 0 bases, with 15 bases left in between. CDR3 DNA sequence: TGTGCCAGACGGCTAACAGGGACCTCTGGAAACACCATATATTTT. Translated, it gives CARRLTGTSGNTIYF.

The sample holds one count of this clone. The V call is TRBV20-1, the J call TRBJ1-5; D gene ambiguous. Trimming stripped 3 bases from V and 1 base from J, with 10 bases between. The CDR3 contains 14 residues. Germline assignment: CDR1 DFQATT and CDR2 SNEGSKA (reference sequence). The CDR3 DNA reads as TGCAGTGCTAGTCGTAGTCCCAGCAATCAGCCCCAGCATTTT. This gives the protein CSASRSPSNQPQHF.

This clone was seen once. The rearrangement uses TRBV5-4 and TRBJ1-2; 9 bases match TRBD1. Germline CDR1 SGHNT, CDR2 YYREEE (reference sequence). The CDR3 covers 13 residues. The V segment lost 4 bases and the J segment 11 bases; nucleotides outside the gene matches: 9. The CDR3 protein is CASSQSRDRVYTF. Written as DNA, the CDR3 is TGTGCCAGCAGCCAGTCCCGGGACAGGGTGTACACCTTC.

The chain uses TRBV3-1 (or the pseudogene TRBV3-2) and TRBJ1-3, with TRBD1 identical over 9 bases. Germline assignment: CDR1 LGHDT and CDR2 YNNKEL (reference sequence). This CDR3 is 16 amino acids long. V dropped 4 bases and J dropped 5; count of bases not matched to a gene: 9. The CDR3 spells CASSREQGAVRNTIYF. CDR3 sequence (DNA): TGTGCCAGCAGCCGAGAACAGGGGGCTGTCAGAAACACCATATATTTT.

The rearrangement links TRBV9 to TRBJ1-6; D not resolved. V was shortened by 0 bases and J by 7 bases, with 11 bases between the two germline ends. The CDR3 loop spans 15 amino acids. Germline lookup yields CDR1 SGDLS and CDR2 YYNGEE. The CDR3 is CASSVDPGRNSPLHF. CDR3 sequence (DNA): TGTGCCAGCAGCGTAGACCCGGGAAGGAATTCACCCCTCCACTTT. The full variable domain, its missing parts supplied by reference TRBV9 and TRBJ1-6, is DSGVTQTPKHLITATGQRVTLRCSPRSGDLSVYWYQQSLDQGLQFLIQYYNGEERAKGNILERFSAQQFPDLHSELNLSSLELGDSALYFCASSVDPGRNSPLHFGNGTRLTVT.

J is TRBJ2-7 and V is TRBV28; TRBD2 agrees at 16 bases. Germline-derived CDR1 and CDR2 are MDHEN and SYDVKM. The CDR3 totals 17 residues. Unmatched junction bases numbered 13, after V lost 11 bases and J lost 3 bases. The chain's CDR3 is CASETGTSGRGGYEQYV. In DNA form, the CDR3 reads TGTGCCTCGGAAACCGGGACTAGCGGGAGGGGGGGCTACGAGCAGTACGTC.

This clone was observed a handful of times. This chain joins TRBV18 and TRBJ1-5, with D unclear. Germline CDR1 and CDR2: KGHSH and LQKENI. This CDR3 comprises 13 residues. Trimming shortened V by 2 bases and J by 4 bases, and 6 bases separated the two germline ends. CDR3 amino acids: CASSPGRNQPQHF. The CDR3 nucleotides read TGTGCCAGCTCACCAGGGAGGAATCAGCCCCAGCATTTT.

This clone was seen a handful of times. CDR3 coding DNA: TGTGCCAGCAGCCAAGGCCGGAGGTCCTACGAGCAGTACTTC. It specifies CASSQGRRSYEQYF. The gene calls are TRBV4-2 and TRBJ2-7; maybe TRBD2 (5 bases). The V gene lost 1 base and the J gene lost 1 base, with 8 bases spanning the gap. The CDR3 covers 14 residues. The germline CDR1 and CDR2 sequences are LGHNA and YNFKEQ.

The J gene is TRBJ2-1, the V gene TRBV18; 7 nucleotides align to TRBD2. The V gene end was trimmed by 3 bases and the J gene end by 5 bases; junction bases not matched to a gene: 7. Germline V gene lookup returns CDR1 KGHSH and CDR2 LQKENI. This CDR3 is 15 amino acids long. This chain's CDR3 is CASSPIPSGNNEQFF. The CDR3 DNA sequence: TGTGCCAGCTCACCGATCCCTAGCGGAAACAATGAGCAGTTCTTC. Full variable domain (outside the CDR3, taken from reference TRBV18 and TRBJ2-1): NAGVMQNPRHLVRRRGQEARLRCSPMKGHSHVYWYRQLPEEGLKFMVYLQKENIIDESGMPKERFSAEFPKEGPSILRIQQVVRGDSAAYFCASSPIPSGNNEQFFGPGTRLTVL.

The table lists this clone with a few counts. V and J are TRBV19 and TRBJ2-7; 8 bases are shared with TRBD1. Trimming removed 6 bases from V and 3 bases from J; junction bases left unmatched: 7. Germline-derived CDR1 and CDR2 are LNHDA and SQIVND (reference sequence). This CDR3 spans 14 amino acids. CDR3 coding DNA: TGTGCCAGTAGCTTGAAGACAGGGGTCTACGAGCAGTACTTC. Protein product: CASSLKTGVYEQYF.

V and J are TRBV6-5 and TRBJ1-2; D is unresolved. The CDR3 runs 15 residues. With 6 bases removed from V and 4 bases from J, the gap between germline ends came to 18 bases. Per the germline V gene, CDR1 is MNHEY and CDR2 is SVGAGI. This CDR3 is CASRTQRVLIYGYTF. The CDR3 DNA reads TGTGCCAGCAGAACACAACGGGTACTGATCTATGGCTACACCTTC.

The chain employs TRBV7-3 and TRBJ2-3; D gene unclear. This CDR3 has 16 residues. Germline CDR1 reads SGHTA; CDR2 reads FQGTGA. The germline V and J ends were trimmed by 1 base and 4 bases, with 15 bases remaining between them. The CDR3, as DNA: TGTGCCAGCAGCTTAAATCCCGGTGGAGCCCCAGATACGCAGTATTTT. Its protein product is CASSLNPGGAPDTQYF.